The 18 T cell receptor beta chains reported below all come from one sample, sequenced in a study of T cells in Graves' hyperthyroidism and ophthalmopathy. Amplified TCR beta CDR3 regions derived from RNA transcripts. During a first-round RT-PCR of the TCR CDR3, the HTBI primer set was used. TCRdb recomputed calls from the multiplex PCR reads with MiXCR, one row per CDR3 protein. The profile covers roughly 580,000 distinct CDR3 sequences, with around 46% appearing a single time and 8.2% taken by the ten largest. The source material was peripheral blood or thyroid tissue (not recorded which). The origin of the receptors is a woman between 18 and 30 years old with Graves' hyperthyroidism.

This clonotype was seen a few times. V and J are TRBV9 and TRBJ1-1; 9 bases agree with TRBD1. From germline, CDR1 is SGDLS and CDR2 YYNGEE. This CDR3 spans 15 amino acids. Germline trimming cut 4 bases from V and 6 bases from J; bases unmatched to any gene: 10. The CDR3 reads CASSPRQGVLAEAFF. The CDR3 DNA sequence: TGTGCCAGCAGCCCACGACAGGGGGTACTAGCTGAAGCTTTCTTT.

The chain carries TRBV7-6 and TRBJ2-7; 9 bases fit TRBD2. Gene TRBJ2-1 matches the end of the DNA better, so the J call may be wrong. In germline, CDR1 is SGHVS, CDR2 FNYEAQ. This CDR3 is 16 amino acids long. CDR3 in DNA: TGTGCCAGCAGCTTAACCGCGGGAGGGTCCTACAATGAGCAGTTCTTC. Translated, it gives CASSLTAGGSYNEQFF.

The gene calls are TRBV7-9 and TRBJ1-2, with unresolved D. This CDR3 is 14 amino acids long. Germline-derived CDR1 and CDR2 are SEHNR and FQNEAQ (reference sequence). V lost 3 bases, J lost 4 bases, and 12 bases lay in between. The CDR3: CASSLDWESYGYTF. CDR3 bases: TGTGCCAGCAGCTTGGACTGGGAATCCTATGGCTACACCTTC.

This clonotype occurred a few times. A junction boundary mismatches the germline segment, possibly from a read error. J is TRBJ2-7 and V is TRBV10-3, with TRBD2 matching 8 bases. CDR3 size: 15 residues. Germline V gene lookup returns CDR1 ENHRY and CDR2 SYGVKD. The CDR3 region is CASSDIGGLAVEQYF. DNA of the CDR3: TGTGCCAGCAGTGATATTGGCGGACTAGCTGTGGAGCAGTACTTC.

V usage is TRBV6-5 and J usage is TRBJ2-5; D possibly corresponds to TRBD2 (6 bases). Looked up from germline, CDR1 is MNHEY and CDR2 is SVGAGI. This CDR3 has 13 amino acids. The V end was cut by 6 bases, the J end by 5 bases, with 13 bases between. CDR3 sequence: CASRPLASETQYF. DNA of the CDR3: TGTGCCAGCAGGCCCCTAGCGTCCGAGACCCAGTACTTC.

The chain joins TRBV10-3 to TRBJ2-7, with a weak D call TRBD2 (5 bases). The CDR3 consists of 14 residues. V gave up 4 bases and J gave up 3 bases, with 13 bases separating them. Germline CDR1 is ENHRY and CDR2 is SYGVKD. As DNA, the CDR3 is TGTGCCATCAGTGCACTCAGCGGTTACTACGAGCAGTACTTC. Residues: CAISALSGYYEQYF.

The chain carries TRBV7-2 and TRBJ1-1; 7 bases match TRBD1. This CDR3 has 14 residues. Germline loops: CDR1 SGHTA, CDR2 FQGNSA. V shed 9 bases and J 11 bases; nucleotides not matched to a gene: 18. CDR3 amino acids: CASRWTGDRAVAFF. CDR3 DNA sequence: TGTGCCAGTAGGTGGACAGGCGACAGGGCAGTTGCTTTCTTT.

The chain recombines TRBV2 with TRBJ1-1; 7 nucleotides line up with TRBD1. CDR1 SNHLY and CDR2 FYNNEI come from the germline V gene. The CDR3 loop spans 12 amino acids. V shed 8 bases, J shed 11 bases, and the junction held 11 bases outside the gene matches. The CDR3 region has the DNA TGTGCCAGCGGCAAGGGGGCCGTCGCGGCTTTCTTT. This codes for CASGKGAVAAFF.

Concerning this clonotype: The junction shows a germline mismatch at one end, possibly a read error. The genes are TRBV7-6 and TRBJ1-2; D is possibly TRBD1 (6 bases). The CDR3 has 14 residues. Germline-derived CDR1 and CDR2 are SGHVS and FNYEAQ. CDR3 region: CASSRAGDWGGYTF. The CDR3 DNA follows: TGCGCCAGCAGCAGGGCAGGGGATTGGGGTGGCTACACCTTC. Looking up the rest from reference TRBV7-6 and TRBJ1-2 gives the full variable domain: GAGVSQSPRYKVTKRGQDVALRCDPISGHVSLYWYRQALGQGPEFLTYFNYEAQQDKSGLPNDRFSAERPEGSISTLTIQRTEQRDSAMYRCASSRAGDWGGYTFGSGTRLTVV.

In its sample, this clonotype was seen a few times. The J gene is TRBJ1-2, the V gene TRBV20-1, with D possibly matching TRBD1 (5 bases). The germline gives CDR1 DFQATT, CDR2 SNEGSKA (reference sequence). This CDR3 spans 12 amino acids. V was trimmed by 3 bases and J by 2 bases, leaving 7 bases between them. This CDR3 reads CSASEGNYGYTF. For the CDR3, the DNA is TGCAGTGCTAGTGAGGGGAACTATGGCTACACCTTC.

The chain is built from TRBV12-3 or TRBV12-4 and TRBJ1-1; no definite D call. The V and J ends lost 4 bases and 1 base respectively, with 13 bases between them. The CDR3 runs to 15 residues. CDR3 loop: CASSYTEDPNTEAFF. In DNA, the CDR3 is TGTGCCAGCAGTTACACGGAAGATCCGAACACTGAAGCTTTCTTT.

CDR3 protein: CSVGLAGGPNEKLFF. The CDR3 DNA follows: TGCAGCGTTGGACTAGCGGGAGGGCCGAATGAAAAACTGTTTTTT. The chain links TRBV29-1 to TRBJ1-4; D uncertain. Per the germline V gene, CDR1 is SQVTM and CDR2 is ANQGSEA. Trimming took off 4 bases at V and 5 bases at J, with 17 bases between the two ends. The CDR3 extends over 15 amino acids. The full variable domain, its missing parts supplied by reference TRBV29-1 and TRBJ1-4, is SAVISQKPSRDICQRGTSLTIQCQVDSQVTMMFWYRQQPGQSLTLIATANQGSEATYESGFVIDKFPISRPNLTFSTLTVSNMSPEDSSIYLCSVGLAGGPNEKLFFGSGTQLSVL.

Note on this clonotype: A junction end diverges from the germline sequence, so it may reflect a read error. J is TRBJ1-2 and V is TRBV7-2; TRBD1 aligns across 12 bases. The length of the CDR3 is 16 residues. Germline V gives CDR1 SGHTA, CDR2 FQGNSA. The CDR3 protein is CASSQAGTGGEYGYTF. The CDR3 nucleotides read TGCGCCAGCAGCCAAGCCGGGACAGGGGGCGAGTATGGCTACACCTTC.

The chain employs TRBV2 and TRBJ1-2; 11 positions agree with TRBD1. There are 11 residues in the CDR3. With 11 bases clipped from V and 4 bases from J, the junction kept 0 bases outside the gene matches. Germline assignment: CDR1 SNHLY and CDR2 FYNNEI. This CDR3 is CAGTGGYGYTF. CDR3 in DNA: TGTGCCGGGACAGGGGGCTATGGCTACACCTTC. The whole variable domain, remainder taken from reference TRBV2 and TRBJ1-2, is EPEVTQTPSHQVTQMGQEVILRCVPISNHLYFYWYRQILGQKVEFLVSFYNNEISEKSEIFDDQFSVERPDGSNFTLKIRSTKLEDSAMYFCAGTGGYGYTFGSGTRLTVV.

The CDR3 DNA is TGTGCCAGCAGCTTGGTAGGGACAGGGAACGAAAAACTGTTTTTT. Protein product: CASSLVGTGNEKLFF. The J gene is TRBJ1-4, the V gene TRBV7-9; 9 bases line up with TRBD1. From germline, CDR1 is SEHNR and CDR2 FQNEAQ (reference sequence). This CDR3 has 15 residues. Trimming cost V 3 bases and J 8 bases; bases outside gene matches: 7.

This clonotype has more than one count but fewer than ten. The genes are TRBV5-1 and TRBJ2-7; tentative D call: TRBD1 (6 bases). The CDR3 spans 14 residues. Trimming took off 5 bases at V and 1 base at J, with 13 bases between the two ends. Germline CDR1 reads SGHRS; CDR2 reads YFSETQ. The CDR3 sequence is CASSSDDRSYEQYF. CDR3 coding DNA: TGCGCCAGCAGTTCGGATGACAGGTCCTACGAGCAGTACTTC. Based on the CDR3 plus reference TRBV5-1 and TRBJ2-7, the full variable domain is KAGVTQTPRYLIKTRGQQVTLSCSPISGHRSVSWYQQTPGQGLQFLFEYFSETQRNKGNFPGRFSGRQFSNSRSEMNVSTLELGDSALYLCASSSDDRSYEQYFGPGTRLTVT.

This clonotype was seen many times. V usage is TRBV29-1 and J usage is TRBJ2-5; D may match TRBD1 or TRBD2 (6 bases each). V lost 6 bases and J lost 5, with 13 bases in between. This CDR3 is 12 amino acids long. CDR1 and CDR2 (germline): SQVTM, ANQGSEA. In nucleotides, the CDR3 is TGCAGCGTGATCGGGGGCGGGGAGACCCAGTACTTC. Translating it yields CSVIGGGETQYF.

This clonotype was observed a few times. The chain recombines TRBV7-2 with TRBJ1-3; D is unresolved. Per germline, CDR1 SGHTA and CDR2 FQGNSA. V lost 0 bases to trimming and J lost 0 bases, with 6 bases between them. The CDR3 is made up of 15 amino acids. In DNA, the CDR3 is TGTGCCAGCAGCTTAGCGGCATACTCTGGAAACACCATATATTTT. It yields the protein CASSLAAYSGNTIYF. Using reference TRBV7-2 and TRBJ1-3 for the parts outside the CDR3, the full variable domain is GAGVSQSPSNKVTEKGKDVELRCDPISGHTALYWYRQSLGQGLEFLIYFQGNSAPDKSGLPSDRFSAERTGGSVSTLTIQRTQQEDSAVYLCASSLAAYSGNTIYFGEGSWLTVV.